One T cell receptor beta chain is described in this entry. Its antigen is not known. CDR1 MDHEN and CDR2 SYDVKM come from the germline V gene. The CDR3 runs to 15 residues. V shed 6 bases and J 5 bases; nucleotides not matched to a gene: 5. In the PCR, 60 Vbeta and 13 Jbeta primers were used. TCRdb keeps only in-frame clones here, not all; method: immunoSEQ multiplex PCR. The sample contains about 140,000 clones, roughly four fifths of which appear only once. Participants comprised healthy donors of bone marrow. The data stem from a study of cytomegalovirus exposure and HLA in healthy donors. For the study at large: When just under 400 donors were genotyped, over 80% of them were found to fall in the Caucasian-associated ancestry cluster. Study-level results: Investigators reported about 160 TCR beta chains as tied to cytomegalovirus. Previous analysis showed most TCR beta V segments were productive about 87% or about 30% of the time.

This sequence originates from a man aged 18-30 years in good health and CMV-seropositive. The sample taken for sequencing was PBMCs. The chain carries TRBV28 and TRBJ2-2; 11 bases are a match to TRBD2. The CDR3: CASSLAGGGTGELFF. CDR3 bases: TGTGCCAGCAGCTTAGCGGGAGGGGGGACCGGGGAGCTGTTTTTT.